This section outlines one TCR beta chain sequence together with its context. Germline CDR1 SGHRS, CDR2 YFSETQ. The CDR3 covers 17 residues. V was cut by 3 bases and J by 0 bases, with 18 bases left in between. The sample belongs to a study of CD8 T cells in Susac syndrome. With random hexamers, roughly 0.5 to 1 ug RNA was reverse transcribed. An immunoSEQ multiplex PCR amplified TCR beta CDR3 over 54 Vbeta and 13 Jbeta. TCRdb itself ran the immunoSEQ multiplex PCR reads through MiXCR, one entry per CDR3 protein. The table records under 200,000 distinct CDR3 sequences, roughly 95% of them present only once.

The receptor comes from a human donor with multiple sclerosis. Sequencing was performed on CD8+ T cells from PBMCs. The rearrangement links TRBV5-1 to TRBJ2-5, with D possibly being TRBD1 (5 bases). The CDR3 sequence is CASSSTDHSRHQETQYF. The CDR3 DNA reads TGCGCCAGCAGCTCGACAGATCACAGCAGGCACCAAGAGACCCAGTACTTC.